Sequencing of this T cell receptor beta chain was carried out in a study of T-cell memory formation after mild COVID-19. Study details: TCR clusters showed largely donor specificity.

Overall study results and limits: Memory sampled before infection contained some responding clones, suggesting cross-reactive memory joined.

Worth noting for this clonotype: Its matching antigen is unknown.

Germline V gives CDR1 LNHNV, CDR2 YYDKDF (reference sequence). The V segment lost 6 bases and the J segment 3 bases; nucleotides outside the gene matches: 7. This CDR3 comprises 15 residues. 5'RACE with constant-segment primers built TCRalpha and TCRbeta cDNA libraries with UMIs. TCRdb re-analysed the 5' RACE reads in MiXCR, keeping a single row per CDR3 protein. In the table there are over 300,000 distinct CDR3 sequences, under 25% of which are singletons. V and J are TRBV15 and TRBJ2-3; the match to TRBD1 covers 9 bases. The sequenced sample was PBMCs or a T cell subset sorted from them (not recorded which). This sequence originates from a man aged 18 to 29 who had mild COVID-19 (a few samples of this study predate the infection). Cell type and time point are not known. The CDR3, as DNA: TGTGCCACCAGGCCCGGGGGACAGGGAACAGATACGCAGTATTTT. It encodes CATRPGGQGTDTQYF. The full variable domain, its missing parts supplied by reference TRBV15 and TRBJ2-3, is DAMVIQNPRYQVTQFGKPVTLSCSQTLNHNVMYWYQQKSSQAPKLLFHYYDKDFNNEADTPDNFQSRRPNTSFCFLDIRSPGLGDTAMYLCATRPGGQGTDTQYFGPGTRLTVL.